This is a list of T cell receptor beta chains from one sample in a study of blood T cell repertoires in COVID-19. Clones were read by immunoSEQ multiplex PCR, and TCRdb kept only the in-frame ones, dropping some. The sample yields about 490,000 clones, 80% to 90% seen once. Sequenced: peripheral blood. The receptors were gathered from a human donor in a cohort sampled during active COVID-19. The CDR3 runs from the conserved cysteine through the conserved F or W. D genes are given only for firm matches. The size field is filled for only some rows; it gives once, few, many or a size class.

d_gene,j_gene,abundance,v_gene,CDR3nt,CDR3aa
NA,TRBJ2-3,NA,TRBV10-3,TGTGCCATCAGTCAAACCACTACTAGCACAGATACGCAGTATTTT,CAISQTTTSTDTQYF
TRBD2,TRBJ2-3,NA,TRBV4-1,TGCGCCAGCAGCCAAGATGGGGGCCTAGCGGGAGGGGGCACAGATACGCAGTATTTT,CASSQDGGLAGGGTDTQYF
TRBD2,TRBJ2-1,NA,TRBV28,TGTGCCAGCAGGGGGACTAGCGGGAGGGCTTTAGGGAATGAGCAGTTCTTC,CASRGTSGRALGNEQFF
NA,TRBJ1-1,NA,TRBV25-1,TGTGCCAGCATTTCACAGGGTAAGGGTGAAGCTTTCTTT,CASISQGKGEAFF
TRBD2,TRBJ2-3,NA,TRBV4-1,TGCGCCAGCAGCCAAGGAGTACCTAGCGGGACCAAGGATACGCAGTATTTT,CASSQGVPSGTKDTQYF
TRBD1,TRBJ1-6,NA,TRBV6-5,TGTGCCAGCAGCCGAACAGGGGTTAATTCACCCCTCCACTTT,CASSRTGVNSPLHF
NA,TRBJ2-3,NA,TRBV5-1,TGCGCCAGCAGCTTGGGACAACCATACCAGGATACGCAGTATTTT,CASSLGQPYQDTQYF
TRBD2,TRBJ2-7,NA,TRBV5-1,TGCGCCAGCAGCACGAGTAGCGGGTGGACCTACGAGCAGTACTTC,CASSTSSGWTYEQYF
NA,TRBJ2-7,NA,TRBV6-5,TGTGCCAGCAGTTACTCTCATAGGGGGGGTCGGGGCGAGCAGTACTTC,CASSYSHRGGRGEQYF
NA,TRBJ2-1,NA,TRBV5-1,TGCGCCAGCAGCGGCTTAGGGGGAAACTACAATGAGCAGTTCTTC,CASSGLGGNYNEQFF
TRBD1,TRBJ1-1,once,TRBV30,TGTGCCTGGAGTGCCCGGGACAGGGGAGAAGTAAACACTGAAGCTTTCTTT,CAWSARDRGEVNTEAFF
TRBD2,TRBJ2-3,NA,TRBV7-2,TGTGCCAGCAGCTTCCGACTAGCGGGAGGCGGGGATACGCAGTATTTT,CASSFRLAGGGDTQYF
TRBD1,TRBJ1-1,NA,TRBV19,TGTGCCAGTGGTACCCCGGACAGGGCTCGATACAACACTGAAGCTTTCTTT,CASGTPDRARYNTEAFF
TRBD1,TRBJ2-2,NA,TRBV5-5,TGTGCCAGCAGTCTCAACAGGGGGGTCGGGACCGGGGAGCTGTTTTTT,CASSLNRGVGTGELFF
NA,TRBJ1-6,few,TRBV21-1,TGTGCCAGCAGCTCTGCCGGGACAGTTGCTTATAATTCACCCCTCCACTTT,CASSSAGTVAYNSPLHF
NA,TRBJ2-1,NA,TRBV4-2,TGTGCCAGCAGCCAAGCTCCGAAAGGGACTTACACCTATGCGGAGCAGTTCTTC,CASSQAPKGTYTYAEQFF
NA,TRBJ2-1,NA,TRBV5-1,TGCGCCAGCAGCTTGGCCGTTAGCTCCTACAATGAGCAGTTCTTC,CASSLAVSSYNEQFF
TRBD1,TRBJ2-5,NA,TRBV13,TGTGCCAGCAGCTTATTTCACACAGGGGGCGCGGTCGAGACCCAGTACTTC,CASSLFHTGGAVETQYF
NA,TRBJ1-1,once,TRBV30,TGTGCCTGGAGTGTTAAAGGGGACACTGAAGCTTTCTTT,CAWSVKGDTEAFF
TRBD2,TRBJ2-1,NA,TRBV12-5,TGTGCTAGTGGTTTGGTTTTTCGACTAGCGGGAGGAAATTTAAATGAGCAGTTCTTC,CASGLVFRLAGGNLNEQFF
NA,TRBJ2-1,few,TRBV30,TGTGCCTGGAGTACGGACAGCTCCTACAATGAGCAGTTCTTC,CAWSTDSSYNEQFF
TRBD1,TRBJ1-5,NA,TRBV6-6,TGTGCCAGCACGAGGGGGCAAGGGCAGCCCCAGCATTTT,CASTRGQGQPQHF
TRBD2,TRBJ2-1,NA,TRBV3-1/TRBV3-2,TGTGCCAGCAGCCAAGATTCCGGGAGGAGCTCCTACAATGAGCAGTTCTTC,CASSQDSGRSSYNEQFF
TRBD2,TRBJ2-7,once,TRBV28,TGTGCCAGCAGTCCCAGCGGCGGGAGGAGTGGCGAGCAGTACTTC,CASSPSGGRSGEQYF
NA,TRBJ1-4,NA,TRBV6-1,TGTGCCAGCAGTGAAGAAGGTCGGGGAGAAAAACTGTTTTTT,CASSEEGRGEKLFF
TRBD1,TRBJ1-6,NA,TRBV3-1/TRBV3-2,TGTGCCAGCAGCCAAGTCGGGACAGGGGGTTCACCCCTCCACTTT,CASSQVGTGGSPLHF
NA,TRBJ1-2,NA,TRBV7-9,TGTGCCAGCAGCCAGCCCTTGACAGGCCGAAACTATGGCTACACCTTC,CASSQPLTGRNYGYTF
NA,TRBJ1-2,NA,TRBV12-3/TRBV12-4,TGTGCCAGCAGCCGCGGGGTAGGAGGCTACACCTTC,CASSRGVGGYTF
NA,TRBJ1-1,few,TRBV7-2,TGTGCCAGCAGCTTATGGCGGGAGAACACTGAAGCTTTCTTT,CASSLWRENTEAFF
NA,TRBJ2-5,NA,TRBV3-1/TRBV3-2,TGTGCCAGCAGCCAAGGTCCGACAGGCCAAGAGACCCAGTACTTC,CASSQGPTGQETQYF
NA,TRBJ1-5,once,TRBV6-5,TGTGCCAGCAGTTACAGAGGGAATCAGCCCCAGCATTTT,CASSYRGNQPQHF